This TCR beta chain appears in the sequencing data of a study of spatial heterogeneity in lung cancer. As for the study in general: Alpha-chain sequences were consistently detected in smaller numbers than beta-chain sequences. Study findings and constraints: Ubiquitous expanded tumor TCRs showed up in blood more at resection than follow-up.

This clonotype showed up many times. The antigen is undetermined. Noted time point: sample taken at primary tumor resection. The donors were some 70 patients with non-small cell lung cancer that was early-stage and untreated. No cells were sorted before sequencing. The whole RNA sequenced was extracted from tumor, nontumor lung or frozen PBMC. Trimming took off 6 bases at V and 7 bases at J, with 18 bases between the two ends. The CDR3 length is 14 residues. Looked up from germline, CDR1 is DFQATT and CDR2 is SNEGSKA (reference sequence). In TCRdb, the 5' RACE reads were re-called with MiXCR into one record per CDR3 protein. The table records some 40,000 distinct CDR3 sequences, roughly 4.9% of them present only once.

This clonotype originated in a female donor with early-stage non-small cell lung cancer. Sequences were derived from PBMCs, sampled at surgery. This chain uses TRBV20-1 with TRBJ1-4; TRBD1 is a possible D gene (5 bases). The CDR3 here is CSATLSPGGEKLFF. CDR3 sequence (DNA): TGCAGTGCAACCCTCTCGCCGGGGGGTGAAAAACTGTTTTTT.